One TCR beta chain is described in this entry. Its target is not known. Sample-barcoded 5' priming and a J-beta primer mix drove a second PCR of roughly 6 to 12 cycles. TCRdb analysed the 5' RACE reads with MiXCR anew, one entry per CDR3 protein. The data contain 600,000 to 800,000 distinct CDR3 sequences, 52% of them singletons. This sample is part of a study of blood T cells in healthy people across ages. At the level of the study: Capturing about one barcoded beta molecule per two T cells was achieved by template switching. Notes on the study in general: Relative to aged donors, long-lived donors carried more naive CD4+ cells and displayed higher diversity. Significant beta diversity loss was already apparent by age approximately 40, declining roughly linearly. Leaving the PBMCs unsorted stopped any conclusive comparison of naive versus antigen-experienced cells.

In germline, CDR1 is SGDLS, CDR2 YYNGEE. This CDR3 spans 15 amino acids. This TCR came from a woman of 80 years or more in good health. Material: blood. The rearrangement links TRBV9 to TRBJ2-5; 7 positions agree with TRBD2. The DNA end favors TRBJ2-1, so the J call may be wrong. CDR3 coding DNA: TGTGCCAGCAGCCCATGGACTAGTCTGGAAGAGACCCAGTTCTTC. Translating it yields CASSPWTSLEETQFF.